The clone carrying this T cell receptor beta chain was observed at least ten times. The target antigen is unknown. TCRdb passed the reads through MiXCR, listing each CDR3 protein once. This sample has about 320,000 distinct CDR3 sequences, with over 7.5% found just once. Trimming took off 3 bases at V and 2 bases at J, with 11 bases between the two ends. The CDR3 has 14 residues. Germline V CDR1 and CDR2: SGHTA, FQGNSA. The data were obtained in a study of T cell repertoires in cytomegalovirus infection. For the study at large: Indications of both CMV infection and matching HLA type were provided by public TCR beta signatures.

Study-wide results and limits: HLA-C-restricted TCR beta clonotypes specific for CMV led the ex vivo response. The cumulative frequency of public TCR beta families distinguished individuals who carried CMV together with the relevant HLA.

This chain links TRBV7-2 with TRBJ2-7; D call uncertain. The source of this sequence is a human donor in good health (CMV status not recorded). Some clones in this sample may be carry-over from other donors' samples. Sequenced material: PBMCs. The CDR3 DNA sequence: TGTGCCAGCAGCTTTTGGGCAGGTCCCTACGAGCAGTACTTC. This encodes CASSFWAGPYEQYF.